The clone carrying this T cell receptor (beta chain) was observed at least ten times. The time point here: sample taken at primary tumor resection. Sequencing of whole RNA from tumor, nontumor lung or frozen PBMC involved no sorting. The source of the sample is a study of spatial heterogeneity in lung cancer. Study-level information: Averaged across combinations, each unique TCR and UMI pairing appeared more than ten times in raw reads, which were uncorrected.

Looked up from germline, CDR1 is LNHDA and CDR2 is SQIVND (reference sequence). V was trimmed by 6 bases and J by 2 bases, leaving 18 bases between them. The CDR3 consists of 16 residues. TCRdb reprocessed the 5' RACE reads with MiXCR, giving one entry per CDR3 protein. The table records under 100,000 distinct CDR3 sequences, approximately 8.6% of them present only once. This clonotype originated in a male donor with early-stage non-small cell lung cancer. The chain joins TRBV19 to TRBJ2-3; D may match TRBD1 or TRBD2 (5 bases each). The specimen was PBMCs, collected at surgery. The CDR3 DNA sequence: TGTGCCAGTAGCGCACGTGCGAGGGGAAACACAGATACGCAGTATTTT. Translating it yields CASSARARGNTDTQYF.